Listed here is a single T cell receptor (beta chain). Its specificity is unknown. In each sample, around 96,000 TCR templates were assayed. Repertoires were generated with immunoSEQ multiplex PCR, while TCRdb's copy carries only in-frame clones and drops some. The sample lists about 100,000 clones, 94% occurring once. The CDR3 loop spans 14 amino acids. Germline CDR1 and CDR2: MNHEY and SMNVEV (reference sequence). Deletions cut 6 bases from V and 8 bases from J, with 17 bases between. This record belongs to a study of siplizumab effects on memory and regulatory T cells. Study-wide points: In siplizumab conditions, mappable alloreactive CD4+ clones averaged approximately 75% Treg-derived, against 26.9% in controls. Memory T cells appeared less diverse than naive cells, which seemed to contribute substantially to alloresponse. Researchers could map only a minor fraction of alloreactive clones to unstimulated subsets.

The chain is built from TRBV27 and TRBJ2-1; possible D gene TRBD2, 6 bases. The TCR comes from a human donor in good health. Sequencing was performed on Tregs sorted from blood. The chain's CDR3 is CASSYVGGLDEQFF. CDR3 in DNA: TGTGCCAGCAGCTACGTTGGAGGGCTAGATGAGCAGTTCTTC.